This T cell receptor beta chain was found in a study of cytomegalovirus exposure and HLA in healthy donors. Study details: The approximately 720 first-cohort repertoires and the roughly 120 validation repertoires shared the same platform, a later analysis reported.

In regard to this clone: The antigen is unknown.

Trimming at V came to 6 bases and at J to 4 bases, leaving 11 bases not matched to a gene. This CDR3 contains 16 residues. Germline-derived CDR1 and CDR2 are MNHNY and SVGAGI (reference sequence). Repertoires were generated with immunoSEQ multiplex PCR, while TCRdb's copy carries only in-frame clones and drops some. The profile shows 100,000 or so clones, roughly nine tenths of them singletons. Broader study findings: Subsequent analysis found a tendency for first-cohort TCR clusters to co-occur within the roughly 130 validation repertoires.

The receptor was derived from a man aged 18 to 29 in good health and CMV-seropositive. The sample taken for sequencing was PBMCs. V gene TRBV6-6 combines with J gene TRBJ2-3, with 9 bases fitting TRBD1. This CDR3 reads CASRYILGQGPDTQYF. The DNA for the CDR3 is TGTGCCAGCAGATATATCCTGGGACAGGGACCAGATACGCAGTATTTT.